This T cell receptor beta chain was identified in a study of T cell responses to AZD1222 COVID-19 vaccine. The germline CDR1 and CDR2 sequences are PRHDT and FYEKMQ (reference sequence). Trimming removed 5 bases from V and 2 bases from J; junction bases left unmatched: 9. This CDR3 spans 16 amino acids. Sequencing was performed with immunoSEQ multiplex PCR; in TCRdb, only in-frame clones are kept and a portion is missing. In the table there are approximately 190,000 clones, around 86% of which are singletons. The sequencing here drew on peripheral blood, taken on day 0 of MenACWY control vaccination. The chain has TRBV13 and TRBJ2-7; 10 bases are shared with TRBD2. The sequence came from an adult in good health. The CDR3 spells CASSGRSGRFTYEQYF. The CDR3 nucleotides are TGTGCCAGCAGCGGCCGTAGCGGGAGGTTCACCTACGAGCAGTACTTC.